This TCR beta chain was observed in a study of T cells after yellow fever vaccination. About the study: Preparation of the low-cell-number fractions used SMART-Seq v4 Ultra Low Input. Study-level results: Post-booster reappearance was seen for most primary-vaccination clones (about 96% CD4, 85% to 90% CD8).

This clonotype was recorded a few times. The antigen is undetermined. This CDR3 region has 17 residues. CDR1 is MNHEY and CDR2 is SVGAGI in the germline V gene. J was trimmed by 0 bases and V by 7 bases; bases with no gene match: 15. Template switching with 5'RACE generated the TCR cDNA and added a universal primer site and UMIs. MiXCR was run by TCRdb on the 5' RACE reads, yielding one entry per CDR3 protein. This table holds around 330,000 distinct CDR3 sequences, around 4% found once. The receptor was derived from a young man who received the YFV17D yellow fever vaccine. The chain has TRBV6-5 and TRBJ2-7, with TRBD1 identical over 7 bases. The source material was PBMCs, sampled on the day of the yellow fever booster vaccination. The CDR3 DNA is TGTGCCAGCAAAAGTCTGCGGACAGGTATAGACTCCTACGAGCAGTACTTC. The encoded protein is CASKSLRTGIDSYEQYF.